This T cell receptor (beta chain) was recovered during a study of cytomegalovirus exposure and HLA in healthy donors. The study's findings and limits: Investigators reported fewer than 200 TCR beta chains as tied to cytomegalovirus.

This CDR3 comprises 15 residues. Germline CDR1 and CDR2: LNHNV and YYDKDF (reference sequence). Losses at the gene ends were 1 base for V and 7 bases for J; bases not matched to a gene: 4. In the case of this clone: What it recognizes is unknown.

Some clones are missing from TCRdb's copy, which holds only in-frame ones; the method was immunoSEQ multiplex PCR. This table holds some 250,000 clones, 90% found once. The rearrangement joins TRBV15 to TRBJ2-2; 9 nucleotides match TRBD1. This sequence was found in a woman aged 18-29 years in good health and CMV-seronegative. Material: PBMCs. The CDR3 DNA follows: TGTGCCACCAGCAGAGGGGGACAGGGACACGGGGAGCTGTTTTTT. Encoded protein: CATSRGGQGHGELFF. The full variable domain, in which reference TRBV15 and TRBJ2-2 provide the parts outside the CDR3, is DAMVIQNPRYQVTQFGKPVTLSCSQTLNHNVMYWYQQKSSQAPKLLFHYYDKDFNNEADTPDNFQSRRPNTSFCFLDIRSPGLGDTAMYLCATSRGGQGHGELFFGEGSRLTVL.